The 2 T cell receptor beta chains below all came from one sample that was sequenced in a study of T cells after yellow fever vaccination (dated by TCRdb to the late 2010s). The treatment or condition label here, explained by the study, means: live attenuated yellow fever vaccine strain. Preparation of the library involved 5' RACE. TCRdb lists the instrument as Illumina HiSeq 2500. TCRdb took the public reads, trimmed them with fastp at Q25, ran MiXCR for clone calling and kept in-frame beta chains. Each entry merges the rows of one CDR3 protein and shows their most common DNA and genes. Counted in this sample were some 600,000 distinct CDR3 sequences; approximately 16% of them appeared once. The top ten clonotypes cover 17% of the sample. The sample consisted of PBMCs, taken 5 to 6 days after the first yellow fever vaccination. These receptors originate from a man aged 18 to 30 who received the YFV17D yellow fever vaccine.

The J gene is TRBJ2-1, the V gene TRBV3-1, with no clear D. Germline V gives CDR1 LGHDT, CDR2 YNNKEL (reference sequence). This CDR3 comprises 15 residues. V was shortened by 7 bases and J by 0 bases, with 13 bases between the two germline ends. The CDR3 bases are TGTGCCAGCACCCACCACGCGAGCTCCTACAATGAGCAGTTCTTC. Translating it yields CASTHHASSYNEQFF.

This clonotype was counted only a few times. The CDR3 loop is CASIQSGTDTQYF. The CDR3 DNA follows: TGTGCCAGCATCCAGAGCGGCACAGATACGCAGTATTTT. The chain recombines TRBV2 with TRBJ2-3; D is unresolved. This CDR3 is 13 amino acids long. Trimming left V 7 bases short and J 1 base short, with 9 bases between. The germline V gene has CDR1 SNHLY and CDR2 FYNNEI.